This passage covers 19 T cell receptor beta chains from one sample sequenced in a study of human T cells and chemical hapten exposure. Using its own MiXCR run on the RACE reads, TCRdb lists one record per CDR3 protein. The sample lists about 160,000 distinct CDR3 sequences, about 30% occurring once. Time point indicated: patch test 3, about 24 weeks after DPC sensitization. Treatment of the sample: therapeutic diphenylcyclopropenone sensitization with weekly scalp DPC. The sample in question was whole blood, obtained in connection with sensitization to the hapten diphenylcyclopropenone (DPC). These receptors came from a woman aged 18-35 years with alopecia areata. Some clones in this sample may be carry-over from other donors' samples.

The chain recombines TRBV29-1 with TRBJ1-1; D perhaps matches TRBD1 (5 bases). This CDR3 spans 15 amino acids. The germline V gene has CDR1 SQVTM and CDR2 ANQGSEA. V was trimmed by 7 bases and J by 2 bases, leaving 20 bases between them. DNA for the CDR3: TGCAGCGCGCCGGGACCTTCACTGAAAAACACTGAAGCTTTCTTT. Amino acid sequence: CSAPGPSLKNTEAFF.

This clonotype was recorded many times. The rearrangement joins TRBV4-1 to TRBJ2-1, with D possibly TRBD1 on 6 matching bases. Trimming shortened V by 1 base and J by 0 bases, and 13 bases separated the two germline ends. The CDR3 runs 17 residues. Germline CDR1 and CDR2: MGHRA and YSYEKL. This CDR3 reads CASSQGRGFGSYNEQFF. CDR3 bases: TGCGCCAGCAGCCAAGGCAGGGGATTTGGCTCCTACAATGAGCAGTTCTTC.

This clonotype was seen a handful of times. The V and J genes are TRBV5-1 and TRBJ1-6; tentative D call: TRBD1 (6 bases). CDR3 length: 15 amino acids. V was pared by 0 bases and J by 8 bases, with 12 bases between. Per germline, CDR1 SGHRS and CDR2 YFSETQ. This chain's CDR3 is CASSLVQGLHSPLHF. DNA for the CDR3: TGCGCCAGCAGCTTGGTTCAGGGGTTACATTCACCCCTCCACTTT.

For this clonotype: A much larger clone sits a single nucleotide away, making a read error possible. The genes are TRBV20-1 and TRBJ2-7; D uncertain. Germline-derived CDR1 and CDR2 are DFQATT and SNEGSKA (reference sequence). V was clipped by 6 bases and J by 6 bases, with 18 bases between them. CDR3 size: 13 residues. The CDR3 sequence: CSARVIACFEQYF. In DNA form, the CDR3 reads TGCAGTGCAAGGGTGATAGCTTGCTTCGAGCAGTACTTC.

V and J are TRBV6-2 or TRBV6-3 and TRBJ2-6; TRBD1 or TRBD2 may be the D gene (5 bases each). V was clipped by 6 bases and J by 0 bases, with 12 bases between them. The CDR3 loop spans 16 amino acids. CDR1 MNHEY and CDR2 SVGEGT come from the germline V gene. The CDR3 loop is CASSWGRISGANVLTF. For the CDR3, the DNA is TGTGCCAGCAGCTGGGGACGTATCTCTGGGGCCAACGTCCTGACTTTC.

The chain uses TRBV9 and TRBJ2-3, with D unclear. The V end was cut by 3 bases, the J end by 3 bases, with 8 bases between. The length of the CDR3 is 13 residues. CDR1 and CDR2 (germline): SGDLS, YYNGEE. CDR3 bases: TGTGCCAGCAGCGGGGCAGGTACAGATACGCAGTATTTT. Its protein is CASSGAGTDTQYF.

The CDR3 bases are TGCGCCAGCAGCCAACTAGGGCCTCCCCGAACGGCTTTCTTT. Residues: CASSQLGPPRTAFF. The chain recombines TRBV4-1 with TRBJ1-1; D uncertain. In germline, CDR1 is MGHRA, CDR2 YSYEKL. The CDR3 consists of 14 residues. V was shortened by 2 bases and J by 11 bases, with 18 bases between the two germline ends.

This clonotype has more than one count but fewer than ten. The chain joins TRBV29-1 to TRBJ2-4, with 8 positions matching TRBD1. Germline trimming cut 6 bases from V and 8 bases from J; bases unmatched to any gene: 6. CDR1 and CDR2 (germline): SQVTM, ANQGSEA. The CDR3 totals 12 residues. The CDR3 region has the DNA TGCAGCGTCGGCCGGGACAGGTACATTCAGTACTTC. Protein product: CSVGRDRYIQYF.

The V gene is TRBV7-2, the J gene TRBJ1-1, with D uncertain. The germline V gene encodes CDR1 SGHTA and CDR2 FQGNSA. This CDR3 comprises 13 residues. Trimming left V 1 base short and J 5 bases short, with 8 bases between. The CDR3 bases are TGTGCCAGCAGCTTAGGGCTTGGGACTGAAGCTTTCTTT. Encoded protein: CASSLGLGTEAFF.

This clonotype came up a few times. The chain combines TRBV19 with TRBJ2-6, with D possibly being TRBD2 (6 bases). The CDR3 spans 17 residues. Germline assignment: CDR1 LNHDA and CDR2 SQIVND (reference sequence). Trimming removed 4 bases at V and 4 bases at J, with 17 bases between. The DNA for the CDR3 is TGTGCCAGTAGTAAACGCGGGGAACCCTCGGGGGCCAACGTCCTGACTTTC. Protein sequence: CASSKRGEPSGANVLTF.

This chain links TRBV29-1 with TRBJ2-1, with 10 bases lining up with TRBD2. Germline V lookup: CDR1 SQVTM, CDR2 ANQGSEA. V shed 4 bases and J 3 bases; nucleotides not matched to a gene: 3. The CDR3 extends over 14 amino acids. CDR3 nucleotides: TGCAGCGTTGGAGGGACTAGCGTCTACAATGAGCAGTTCTTC. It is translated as CSVGGTSVYNEQFF.

In nucleotides, the CDR3 is TGTGCCAGCAGCCTGAGGACAGCCGGCACAGATACGCAGTATTTT. Protein sequence: CASSLRTAGTDTQYF. The chain carries TRBV7-2 and TRBJ2-3, with D perhaps TRBD1 (6 bases). V lost 5 bases and J 1 base, leaving 13 bases between the germline ends. The CDR3 runs to 15 residues. Germline CDR1 is SGHTA and CDR2 is FQGNSA.

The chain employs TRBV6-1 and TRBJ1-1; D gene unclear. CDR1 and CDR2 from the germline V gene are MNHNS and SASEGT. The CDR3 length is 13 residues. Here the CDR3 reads CAGRGSLGTEAFF. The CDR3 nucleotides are TGTGCGGGTCGAGGGTCTCTGGGAACTGAAGCTTTCTTT.

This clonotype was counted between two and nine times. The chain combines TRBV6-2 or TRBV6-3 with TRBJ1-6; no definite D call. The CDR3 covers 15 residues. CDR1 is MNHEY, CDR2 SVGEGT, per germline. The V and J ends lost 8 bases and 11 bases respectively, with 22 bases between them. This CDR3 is CASSRVHGPDTPLHF. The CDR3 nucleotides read TGTGCCAGCTCTCGAGTCCATGGCCCGGATACACCCCTCCACTTT.

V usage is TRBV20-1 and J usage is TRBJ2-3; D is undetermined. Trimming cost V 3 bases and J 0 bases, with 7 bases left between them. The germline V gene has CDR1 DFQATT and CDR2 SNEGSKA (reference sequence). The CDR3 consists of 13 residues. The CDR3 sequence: CSARFGSTDTQYF. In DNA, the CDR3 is TGCAGTGCTAGGTTCGGGAGCACAGATACGCAGTATTTT.

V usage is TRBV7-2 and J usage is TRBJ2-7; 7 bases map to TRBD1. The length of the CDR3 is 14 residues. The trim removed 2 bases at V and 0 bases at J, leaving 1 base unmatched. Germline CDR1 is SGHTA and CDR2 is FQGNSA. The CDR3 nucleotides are TGTGCCAGCAGCTTAACAGGGGTCTCCTACGAGCAGTACTTC. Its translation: CASSLTGVSYEQYF.

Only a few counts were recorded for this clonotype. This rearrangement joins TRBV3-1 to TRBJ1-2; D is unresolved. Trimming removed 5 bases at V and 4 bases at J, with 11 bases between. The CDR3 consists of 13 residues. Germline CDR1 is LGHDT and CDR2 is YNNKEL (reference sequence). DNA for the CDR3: TGTGCCAGCAGCTCTGCAGCGCCCTATGGCTACACCTTC. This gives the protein CASSSAAPYGYTF.

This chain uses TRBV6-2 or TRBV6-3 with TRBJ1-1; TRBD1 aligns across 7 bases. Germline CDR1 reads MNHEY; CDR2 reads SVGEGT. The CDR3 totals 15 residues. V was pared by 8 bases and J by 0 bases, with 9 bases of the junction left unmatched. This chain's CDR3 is CASFGTALMNTEAFF. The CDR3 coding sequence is TGTGCCAGCTTTGGGACAGCGCTGATGAACACTGAAGCTTTCTTT.

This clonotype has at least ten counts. The CDR3 coding sequence is TGTGCCAGCAGTTACACTAACGGTTATCAGCCCCAGCATTTT. Residues: CASSYTNGYQPQHF. The V gene is TRBV6-2 or TRBV6-3, the J gene TRBJ1-5; the D is unclear. V lost 2 bases and J 5 bases, leaving 10 bases between the germline ends. This CDR3 has 14 amino acids. From germline, CDR1 is MNHEY and CDR2 SVGEGT.